The clone carrying this TCR beta chain came up once. First-strand cDNA relied on TRAV- and TRBV-specific primers spanning alpha and beta chains. TCR amplification involved around 22 PCR cycles with a constant-region primer and V-primer adapter. TCRdb passed the reads through MiXCR, listing each CDR3 protein once. This table holds 7,500 to 10,000 distinct CDR3 sequences, about 70% found once. The data were obtained in a study of low-dose radiotherapy and immunotherapy resistance in tumors. Study-level background: It was 1 Gy per fraction every two weeks that Cohort 2 received, adding up to 13 Gy over 26 weeks.

CDR3 length: 11 residues. In germline, CDR1 is PRHDT, CDR2 FYEKMQ (reference sequence). Trimming cost V 3 bases and J 8 bases, with 7 bases left between them. This TCR derives from a human donor with advanced metastatic prostate, ovarian, gallbladder or colorectal cancer (not recorded which). This table probably holds off-target reads from a library built for another chain. This chain links TRBV13 with TRBJ1-1; D possibly corresponds to TRBD1 (5 bases). CDR3 in amino acids: CASSLRGEAFF. CDR3 bases: TGTGCCAGCAGCTTGCGGGGGGAAGCTTTCTTT. Full variable domain (rest looked up from reference TRBV13 and TRBJ1-1): AAGVIQSPRHLIKEKRETATLKCYPIPRHDTVYWYQQGPGQDPQFLISFYEKMQSDKGSIPDRFSAQQFSDYHSELNMSSLELGDSALYFCASSLRGEAFFGQGTRLTVV.